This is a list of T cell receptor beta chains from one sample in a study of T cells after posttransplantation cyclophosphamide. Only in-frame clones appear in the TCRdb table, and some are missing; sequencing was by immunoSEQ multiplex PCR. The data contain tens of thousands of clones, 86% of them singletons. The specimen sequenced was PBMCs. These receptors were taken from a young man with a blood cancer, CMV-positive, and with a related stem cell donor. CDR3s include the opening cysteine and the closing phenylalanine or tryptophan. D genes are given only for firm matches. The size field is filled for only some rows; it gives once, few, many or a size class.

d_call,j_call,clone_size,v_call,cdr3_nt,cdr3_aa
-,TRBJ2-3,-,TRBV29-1,TGCAGCGCCGGGACAGATACGCAGTATTTT,CSAGTDTQYF
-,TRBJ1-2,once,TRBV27,TGTGCCAGCAGTGTGGACTCCATCGGGGGCTACACCTTC,CASSVDSIGGYTF
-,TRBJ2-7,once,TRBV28,TGTGCCAGCTTTGGTGACGGGGTATCCTACGAGCAGTACTTC,CASFGDGVSYEQYF
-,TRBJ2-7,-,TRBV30,TGTGCCTGGAGTGTACTCCACAGAAACTACGAGCAGTACTTC,CAWSVLHRNYEQYF
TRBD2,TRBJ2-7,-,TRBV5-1,TGCGCCAGCGCTGCGGGGGGCGGGAGCTACGAGCAGTACTTC,CASAAGGGSYEQYF
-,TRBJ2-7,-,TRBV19,TGTGCCAGTAGTACCCACCTTGGGGGCGCCTACGAGCAGTACTTC,CASSTHLGGAYEQYF
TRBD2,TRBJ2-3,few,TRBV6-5,TGTGCCAGCAGCGGGACTAGGGGGTCAGATACGCAGTATTTT,CASSGTRGSDTQYF
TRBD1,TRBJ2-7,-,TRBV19,TGTGCCAGTAGTAGGGGACAGGGTCGGAGCTCCTACGAGCAGTACTTC,CASSRGQGRSSYEQYF
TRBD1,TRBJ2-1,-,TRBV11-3,TGTGCCAGCAGCCCAGGGACAGGGCGGAGCAATGAGCAGTTCTTC,CASSPGTGRSNEQFF
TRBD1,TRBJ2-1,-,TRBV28,TGTGCCAGCAGTCTAGGGACAGGGTGGTTCTTC,CASSLGTGWFF
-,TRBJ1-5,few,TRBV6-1,TGTGCCAGCATACCAGGCTCCACCGTAGGGGCCCAGCATTTT,CASIPGSTVGAQHF
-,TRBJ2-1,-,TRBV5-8,TGTGCCAGCAGCTTGACGACTTCGACCTTTAATGAGCAGTTCTTC,CASSLTTSTFNEQFF
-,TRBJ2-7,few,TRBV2,TGTGCCAGCAACGGCAGGGGAACCTACGAGCAGTACTTC,CASNGRGTYEQYF
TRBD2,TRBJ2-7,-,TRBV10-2,TGCGCCAGCAGGGGGACTAGCGGGAGTTCGCCCTACGAGCAGTACTTC,CASRGTSGSSPYEQYF
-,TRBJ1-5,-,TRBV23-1,TGCGCCAGCAGTCATCTGGATCTATATGGGCCGCATTTT,CASSHLDLYGPHF
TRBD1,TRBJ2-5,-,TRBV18,TGTGCCAGCTCACCTGGACAGGGCGGACGGGAGACCCAGTACTTC,CASSPGQGGRETQYF
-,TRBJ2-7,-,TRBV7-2,TGTGCCAGCACCCCACAGGAACCCTACGAGCAGTACTTC,CASTPQEPYEQYF
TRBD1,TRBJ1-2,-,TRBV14,TGTGCCAGCAGCCAAGTGGGGACAGAGAACTATGGCTACACCTTC,CASSQVGTENYGYTF
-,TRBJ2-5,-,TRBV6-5,TGTGCCAGCAGTCGTGGGCCTAGGGGATGGGAGACCCAGTACTTC,CASSRGPRGWETQYF
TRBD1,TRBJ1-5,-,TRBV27,TGTGCCAGCAGTTCCGGACAGGGCAGAATGGGCAATCAGCCCCAGCATTTT,CASSSGQGRMGNQPQHF
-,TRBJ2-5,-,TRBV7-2,TGTGCCAGCAGCCAGTTGATTGGGGGCGAAGAGACCCAGTACTTC,CASSQLIGGEETQYF
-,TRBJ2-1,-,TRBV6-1,TGTGCCAGCAGTGAGGGACAAACTAGGAATGAGCAGTTCTTC,CASSEGQTRNEQFF
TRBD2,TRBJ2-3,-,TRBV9,TGTGCCAGCAGCTTGGGACTAGTCAATACGCAGTATTTT,CASSLGLVNTQYF
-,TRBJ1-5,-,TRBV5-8,TGTGCCAGCAGCGGAGGGACTCAAGCTTATCAGCCCCAGCATTTT,CASSGGTQAYQPQHF
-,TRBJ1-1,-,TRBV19,TGTGCCAGTAGTAAGGGACTTCCTCCAGGGAACACTGAAGCTTTCTTT,CASSKGLPPGNTEAFF
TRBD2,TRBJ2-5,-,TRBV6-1,TGTGCCAGCAGAACTAGCGGGAGGGGTGAGACCCAGTACTTC,CASRTSGRGETQYF
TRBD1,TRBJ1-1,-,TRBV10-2,TGCGCCAGCAGTGAGTTGGCTCCGGACAGGTTAGGGCTCACTGAAGCTTTCTTT,CASSELAPDRLGLTEAFF
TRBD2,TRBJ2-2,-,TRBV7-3,TGTGCCTCGGGACTAGCGCGCACCGGGGAGCTGTTTTTT,CASGLARTGELFF
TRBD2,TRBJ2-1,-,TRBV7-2,TGTGCCAGCAGCTTAGAGGCTAGCGGAAGAGGGCAGTTCTTC,CASSLEASGRGQFF
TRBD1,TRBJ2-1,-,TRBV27,TGTGCCAGCAGTCCAATCCGAGAGGACAGGGGGCTTGTTCGCGGTGAGCAGTTCTTC,CASSPIREDRGLVRGEQFF
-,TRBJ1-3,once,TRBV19,TGTGCCAGTAGCCTACAAACCCAGGGTGCCGGAAACACCATATATTTT,CASSLQTQGAGNTIYF
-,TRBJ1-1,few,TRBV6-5,TGTGCCAGCAGTTACGGAGGGTTGAACACTGAAGCTTTCTTT,CASSYGGLNTEAFF
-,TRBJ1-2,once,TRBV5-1,TGCGCCAGCAGCAAAGACACCTATGGCTACACCTTC,CASSKDTYGYTF
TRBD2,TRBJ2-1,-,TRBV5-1,TGCGCCAGCAGCTTGTCTAGCGGGAGCACCACGACTAACAATGAGCAGTTCTTC,CASSLSSGSTTTNNEQFF